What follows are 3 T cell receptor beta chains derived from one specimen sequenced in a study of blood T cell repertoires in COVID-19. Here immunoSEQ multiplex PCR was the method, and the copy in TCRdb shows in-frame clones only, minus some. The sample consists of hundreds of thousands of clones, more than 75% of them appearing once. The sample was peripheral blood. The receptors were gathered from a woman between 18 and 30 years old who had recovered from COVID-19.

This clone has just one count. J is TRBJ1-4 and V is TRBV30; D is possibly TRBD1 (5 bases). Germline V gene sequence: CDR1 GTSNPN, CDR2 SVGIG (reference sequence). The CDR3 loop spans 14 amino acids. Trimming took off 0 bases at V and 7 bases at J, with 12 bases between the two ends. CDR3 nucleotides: TGTGCCTGGAGTGTACGAGGACATGGTGAAAAACTGTTTTTT. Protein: CAWSVRGHGEKLFF.

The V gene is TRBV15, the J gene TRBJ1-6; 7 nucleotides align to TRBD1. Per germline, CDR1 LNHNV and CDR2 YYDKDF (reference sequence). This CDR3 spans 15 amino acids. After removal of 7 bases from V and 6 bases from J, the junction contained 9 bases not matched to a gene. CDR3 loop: CATTSGGFGNSPLHF. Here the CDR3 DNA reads TGTGCCACCACCTCAGGGGGTTTTGGTAATTCACCCCTCCACTTT.

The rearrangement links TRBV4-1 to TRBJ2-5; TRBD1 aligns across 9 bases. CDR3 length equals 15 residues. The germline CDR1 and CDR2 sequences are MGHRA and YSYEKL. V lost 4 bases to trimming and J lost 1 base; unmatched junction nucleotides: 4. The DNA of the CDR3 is TGCGCCAGCAGCCCGGGGACAGGGACCCAAGAGACCCAGTACTTC. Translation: CASSPGTGTQETQYF.